These 25 T cell receptor beta chains share one sample of origin, sequenced in a study of human T cells and chemical hapten exposure. The time point is: patch test 2, 6 weeks after DPC sensitization. Treatment denoted: therapeutic diphenylcyclopropenone sensitization with weekly scalp DPC. TCRdb reprocessed the RACE reads via MiXCR and lists one record per CDR3 protein. Of 70,000 to 95,000 distinct CDR3 sequences in the sample, about 6.6% were seen once. Sequenced here: whole blood, sampled in connection with sensitization to the hapten diphenylcyclopropenone (DPC). The receptor set was obtained from a woman in her twenties or thirties with alopecia areata. Some clones in this sample may be carry-over from other donors' samples.

The sample holds many counts of this clonotype. V is TRBV10-3 and J is TRBJ2-1, with 9 bases aligning to TRBD2. The V and J ends lost 5 bases and 7 bases, in that order; junction bases with no gene match: 3. This CDR3 has 13 amino acids. Germline CDR1 is ENHRY and CDR2 is SYGVKD. CDR3 in amino acids: CAISSGGTNEQFF. As DNA, the CDR3 is TGTGCCATCAGTAGCGGGGGGACGAATGAGCAGTTCTTC.

The table lists this clonotype with many counts. V is TRBV6-6 and J is TRBJ2-7; 10 bases align to TRBD1. The CDR3 covers 15 residues. V was pared by 8 bases and J by 4 bases, with 11 bases of the junction left unmatched. Germline CDR1 reads MNHNY; CDR2 reads SVGAGI (reference sequence). CDR3 DNA sequence: TGTGCCAGCCGACACCGGGACAGGGGCAGGTACGAGCAGTACTTC. Its protein product is CASRHRDRGRYEQYF.

The table lists this clonotype with a few counts. The chain uses TRBV12-3 or TRBV12-4 and TRBJ1-5, with unresolved D. V lost 4 bases and J 2 bases, leaving 6 bases between the germline ends. This CDR3 comprises 13 residues. CDR3 sequence: CASSSGGNQPQHF. The CDR3 DNA is TGTGCCAGCAGTTCCGGAGGCAATCAGCCCCAGCATTTT.

V usage is TRBV20-1 and J usage is TRBJ2-3, with 7 bases identical to TRBD1. The germline V gene has CDR1 DFQATT and CDR2 SNEGSKA (reference sequence). The CDR3 consists of 15 residues. V was pared by 3 bases and J by 0 bases, with 6 bases of the junction left unmatched. The CDR3 bases are TGCAGTGCTAGTCAAAGGACAGGAAGCACAGATACGCAGTATTTT. It translates to CSASQRTGSTDTQYF.

This chain's CDR3 is CASSLRGGRNNEQFF. The CDR3 nucleotides are TGTGCCAGCAGTTTACGCGGGGGCCGGAACAATGAGCAGTTCTTC. This chain joins TRBV27 and TRBJ2-1; tentative D call: TRBD2 (7 bases). The V end was cut by 2 bases, the J end by 5 bases, with 13 bases between. Germline values: CDR1 MNHEY, CDR2 SMNVEV (reference sequence). The CDR3 is 15 amino acids.

The chain couples TRBV29-1 to TRBJ1-1; 11 nucleotides agree with TRBD1. Per germline, CDR1 SQVTM and CDR2 ANQGSEA. This CDR3 is built from 15 residues. After removal of 3 bases from V and 1 base from J, the junction contained 4 bases not matched to a gene. The CDR3 DNA reads as TGCAGCGTTGATGGGACAGGGGGTAAGAACACTGAAGCTTTCTTT. It encodes CSVDGTGGKNTEAFF.

This clonotype has only a few counts. The chain carries TRBV3-1 and TRBJ2-3; 9 nucleotides match TRBD1. Germline V gene lookup returns CDR1 LGHDT and CDR2 YNNKEL (reference sequence). Trimming took 3 bases from V and 1 from J; bases not matched to a gene: 11. CDR3 length equals 18 residues. The CDR3 spells CASSQGQGAVLRTDTQYF. The CDR3 nucleotides read TGTGCCAGCAGCCAGGGACAGGGCGCAGTCCTCCGCACAGATACGCAGTATTTT.

DNA for the CDR3: TGTGCCAGCAGTGAATATTATGAGGCTTTCTTT. It encodes CASSEYYEAFF. V is TRBV25-1 and J is TRBJ1-1; D unclear. The germline V gene has CDR1 MGHDK and CDR2 SYGVNS. The CDR3 is 11 residues long. Trimming shortened V by 0 bases and J by 11 bases, and 7 bases separated the two germline ends.

This clonotype was recorded at least ten times. The V call is TRBV20-1, the J call TRBJ2-3; 7 nucleotides line up with TRBD2. Germline values: CDR1 DFQATT, CDR2 SNEGSKA (reference sequence). This CDR3 has 14 amino acids. Unmatched junction bases numbered 5, after V lost 3 bases and J lost 2 bases. The CDR3 nucleotides are TGCAGTGCTAGTCCTAGCGGAATCACAGATACGCAGTATTTT. Amino acids: CSASPSGITDTQYF.

V usage is TRBV7-2 and J usage is TRBJ1-1; no reliable D call. V shed 1 base and J shed 8 bases, with 8 bases lying between them. The length of the CDR3 is 12 residues. Looked up from germline, CDR1 is SGHTA and CDR2 is FQGNSA. The CDR3 coding sequence is TGTGCCAGCAGCTTAGAACAGATAGAAGCTTTCTTT. It translates to CASSLEQIEAFF.

This clonotype has a count of ten or more. The J gene is TRBJ2-7, the V gene TRBV7-9, with 7 bases identical to TRBD1. V gave up 6 bases and J gave up 2 bases; unmatched junction bases: 7. Germline CDR1 SEHNR, CDR2 FQNEAQ (reference sequence). This CDR3 comprises 14 residues. The CDR3 loop reads CASSYRQGPYEQYF. In DNA, the CDR3 is TGTGCCAGCAGTTATCGACAGGGTCCCTACGAGCAGTACTTC. Based on the CDR3 plus reference TRBV7-9 and TRBJ2-7, the full variable domain is DTGVSQNPRHKITKRGQNVTFRCDPISEHNRLYWYRQTLGQGPEFLTYFQNEAQLEKSRLLSDRFSAERPKGSFSTLEIQRTEQGDSAMYLCASSYRQGPYEQYFGPGTRLTVT.

This clonotype has just one count. CDR3 amino acids: CSARDLRDSCYGYTF. For the CDR3, the DNA is TGCAGTGCTAGAGATCTACGGGACAGCTGCTATGGCTACACCTTC. The gene calls are TRBV20-1 and TRBJ1-2, with 7 bases that match TRBD1. The CDR3 sequence is 15 residues long. Germline V gene lookup returns CDR1 DFQATT and CDR2 SNEGSKA (reference sequence). The J segment lost 4 bases and the V segment lost 0 bases, leaving 8 bases of the junction unmatched.

J is TRBJ1-1 and V is TRBV7-3; tentatively, D is TRBD1 (6 bases). Deletions cut 0 bases from V and 7 bases from J, with 15 bases between. This CDR3 has 15 amino acids. Germline CDR1 and CDR2: SGHTA and FQGTGA. CDR3 in amino acids: CASSLTGARGNEAFF. Written as DNA, the CDR3 is TGTGCCAGCAGCTTAACGGGGGCGCGTGGCAATGAAGCTTTCTTT.

Ten or more counts support this clonotype. The rearrangement links TRBV6-1 to TRBJ1-3; D might be TRBD1 (5 bases). Germline CDR1 is MNHNS and CDR2 is SASEGT. The CDR3 length is 15 residues. The V and J ends lost 6 bases and 2 bases respectively, with 14 bases between them. The CDR3 loop reads CASRPMGGAGNTIYF. CDR3 sequence (DNA): TGTGCCAGCAGGCCGATGGGGGGAGCTGGAAACACCATATATTTT.

This clonotype turned up a few times. This chain links TRBV12-3 or TRBV12-4 with TRBJ1-1; no clear D. V was pared by 6 bases and J by 4 bases, with 15 bases between. This CDR3 comprises 14 residues. The CDR3 DNA reads as TGTGCCAGCAGCACAAGATCCGGTGCCACTGAAGCTTTCTTT. Translating gives CASSTRSGATEAFF.

This clonotype has more than one count but fewer than ten. The chain uses TRBV6-5 and TRBJ1-3, with D uncertain. CDR3 size: 13 residues. V was cut by 7 bases and J by 0 bases, with 7 bases left in between. Looked up from germline, CDR1 is MNHEY and CDR2 is SVGAGI. CDR3 DNA: TGTGCCAGCAAATCACTCTCTGGAAACACCATATATTTT. Its protein is CASKSLSGNTIYF.

This clonotype came up many times. The chain is built from TRBV2 and TRBJ1-2, with D uncertain. This CDR3 is 14 amino acids long. The V end was cut by 6 bases, the J end by 2 bases, with 13 bases between. Germline assignment: CDR1 SNHLY and CDR2 FYNNEI. The CDR3 sequence is CASSTQTPNYGYTF. In DNA form, the CDR3 reads TGTGCCAGCAGCACCCAGACACCAAACTATGGCTACACCTTC.

There are a few counts of this clonotype. The genes are TRBV12-3 or TRBV12-4 and TRBJ2-7; D unresolved. V dropped 7 bases and J dropped 9 bases, with 19 bases sitting between them. The CDR3 sequence is 13 residues long. The CDR3 sequence: CASTLTVTTRQYF. The CDR3 DNA is TGTGCCAGCACCCTGACGGTTACTACGAGGCAGTACTTC.

This clonotype was seen many times. The J gene is TRBJ2-2, the V gene TRBV20-1, with a possible D match to TRBD1 (6 bases). From germline, CDR1 is DFQATT and CDR2 SNEGSKA (reference sequence). V was cut by 5 bases and J by 5 bases, with 12 bases left in between. The CDR3 spans 13 residues. The CDR3 DNA is TGCAGTGCTTCCGGGACACTTACCGGGGAGCTGTTTTTT. This codes for CSASGTLTGELFF.

About this clonotype itself: Given a much more abundant clone one base away, this may be a read error. The CDR3 loop is CASIGTGGEQYF. CDR3 bases: TGTGCCAGTATTGGGACAGGGGGCGAGCAGTACTTC. The J gene is TRBJ2-7, the V gene TRBV6-6; 11 positions agree with TRBD1. The ends lost 9 bases at V and 6 bases at J; junction bases unmatched: 4. The germline gives CDR1 MNHNY, CDR2 SVGAGI (reference sequence). The CDR3 has 12 amino acids.

This clonotype came up a few times. The chain recombines TRBV30 with TRBJ2-7; no clear D. The CDR3 runs 12 residues. With 1 base removed from V and 2 bases from J, the gap between germline ends came to 6 bases. Germline values: CDR1 GTSNPN, CDR2 SVGIG (reference sequence). CDR3: CAWSGVTYEQYF. DNA for the CDR3: TGTGCCTGGAGTGGGGTTACCTACGAGCAGTACTTC.

This clonotype was found a few times. This chain uses TRBV7-9 with TRBJ1-1, with D unresolved. The germline gives CDR1 SEHNR, CDR2 FQNEAQ (reference sequence). The CDR3 runs to 14 residues. The V end was cut by 3 bases, the J end by 3 bases, with 11 bases between. The CDR3 bases are TGTGCCAGCAGCTTGAGAACGGAGGACACTGAAGCTTTCTTT. This translates into CASSLRTEDTEAFF.

This clonotype showed up many times. The chain recombines TRBV9 with TRBJ2-7; D remains ambiguous. The CDR3 contains 15 residues. V lost 0 bases to trimming and J lost 0 bases, with 10 bases between them. The V gene's germline CDR1 is SGDLS and CDR2 YYNGEE. CDR3 bases: TGTGCCAGCAGCGTAGGAGGTCTCAGCTCCTACGAGCAGTACTTC. Protein sequence: CASSVGGLSSYEQYF.

This clonotype was observed a handful of times. The rearrangement uses TRBV12-3 or TRBV12-4 and TRBJ1-3, with D perhaps matching TRBD1 (5 bases). The CDR3 is 16 residues long. V lost 3 bases, J lost 0 bases, and 12 bases lay in between. CDR3 loop: CASSFRGLTSGNTIYF. The DNA for the CDR3 is TGTGCCAGCAGTTTTAGGGGACTCACCTCTGGAAACACCATATATTTT.

The sample holds a few counts of this clonotype. The V gene is TRBV5-6, the J gene TRBJ2-7; TRBD2 agrees at 11 bases. After removal of 4 bases from V and 4 bases from J, the junction contained 10 bases not matched to a gene. CDR3 length equals 16 residues. The V gene's germline CDR1 is SGHDT and CDR2 YYEEEE. CDR3 DNA sequence: TGTGCCAGCAGCCCCCGCCTGACTAGCGGGGTTTACGAGCAGTACTTC. It yields the protein CASSPRLTSGVYEQYF. Complete variable domain (other parts from reference TRBV5-6 and TRBJ2-7): DAGVTQSPTHLIKTRGQQVTLRCSPKSGHDTVSWYQQALGQGPQFIFQYYEEEERQRGNFPDRFSGHQFPNYSSELNVNALLLGDSALYLCASSPRLTSGVYEQYFGPGTRLTVT.